A single sample is the source of the 27 T cell receptor beta chains below, sequenced in a study of T cell changes during pregnancy in multiple sclerosis. TCRdb keeps only in-frame clones here, not all; method: immunoSEQ multiplex PCR. Of approximately 64,000 clones listed, 92% are singletons. The starting material was peripheral blood, obtained in the first trimester of pregnancy. The receptors originated from a female donor with multiple sclerosis, enrolled in a pregnancy study.

The chain employs TRBV11-2 and TRBJ2-2; D uncertain. The V and J ends lost 5 bases and 1 base respectively, with 11 bases between them. The CDR3 extends over 15 amino acids. Germline V gives CDR1 SGHAT, CDR2 FQNNGV. The CDR3 reads CASSANRMNTGELFF. The DNA of the CDR3 is TGTGCCAGCAGCGCCAATAGAATGAACACCGGGGAGCTGTTTTTT.

CDR3 in DNA: TGTGCCAGCCGACTGACTAGCGGGGACTACAATGAGCAGTTCTTC. It translates to CASRLTSGDYNEQFF. The chain combines TRBV6-6 with TRBJ2-1; 11 positions match TRBD2. V lost 8 bases, J lost 3 bases, and 6 bases stayed unmatched. Germline V gives CDR1 MNHNY, CDR2 SVGAGI (reference sequence). The CDR3 is made up of 15 amino acids.

The chain has TRBV11-3 and TRBJ2-7, with 8 bases that match TRBD2. V lost 5 bases and J lost 4; bases outside the gene matches: 1. Germline-derived CDR1 and CDR2 are SGHNT and YENEEA. The CDR3 has 12 amino acids. DNA for the CDR3: TGTGCCAGCAGCCTAGCGGGTTACGAGCAGTACTTC. Protein sequence: CASSLAGYEQYF.

This clone has just one count. This chain connects TRBV28 to TRBJ1-1, with a weak D call TRBD1 (5 bases). Trimming stripped 5 bases from V and 5 bases from J, with 15 bases between. The CDR3 contains 14 residues. The germline gives CDR1 MDHEN, CDR2 SYDVKM. The CDR3 DNA follows: TGTGCCAGCAGTCTCACAGGTGGAAATACTGAAGCTTTCTTT. It specifies CASSLTGGNTEAFF. Full variable domain (rest looked up from reference TRBV28 and TRBJ1-1): DVKVTQSSRYLVKRTGEKVFLECVQDMDHENMFWYRQDPGLGLRLIYFSYDVKMKEKGDIPEGYSVSREKKERFSLILESASTNQTSMYLCASSLTGGNTEAFFGQGTRLTVV.

This rearrangement joins TRBV5-1 to TRBJ1-1, with 8 bases that match TRBD1. The CDR3 is made up of 14 amino acids. Trimming took 9 bases from V and 1 from J; bases not matched to a gene: 8. Per the germline V gene, CDR1 is SGHRS and CDR2 is YFSETQ. The CDR3 protein is CATRQGPGNTEAFF. DNA of the CDR3: TGCGCCACCCGACAGGGGCCGGGGAACACTGAAGCTTTCTTT.

This clone was counted only a few times. The chain links TRBV19 to TRBJ1-1; TRBD1 agrees at 7 bases. With 1 base clipped from V and 0 bases from J, the junction kept 5 bases outside the gene matches. The CDR3 length is 16 residues. Germline CDR1 LNHDA, CDR2 SQIVND (reference sequence). The CDR3 sequence is CASSIGGQTLNTEAFF. CDR3 DNA: TGTGCCAGTAGTATAGGGGGACAGACCCTGAACACTGAAGCTTTCTTT.

This rearrangement joins TRBV7-9 to TRBJ1-1; D not certain. Germline V lookup: CDR1 SEHNR, CDR2 FQNEAQ (reference sequence). This CDR3 contains 13 residues. Trimming pared 2 bases from V and 5 bases from J, leaving 9 bases between. CDR3: CASSLSRGTEAFF. CDR3 DNA: TGTGCCAGCAGCTTATCCCGAGGGACTGAAGCTTTCTTT.

The genes are TRBV7-9 and TRBJ2-7; D may be TRBD2 (5 bases). Trimming cost V 5 bases and J 4 bases, with 15 bases left between them. This CDR3 has 14 amino acids. Germline V gives CDR1 SEHNR, CDR2 FQNEAQ (reference sequence). CDR3: CASSLSGLAYEQYF. The DNA for the CDR3 is TGTGCCAGCAGCCTATCCGGACTTGCTTACGAGCAGTACTTC.

J is TRBJ2-6 and V is TRBV27; 7 bases match TRBD1. Germline CDR1 MNHEY, CDR2 SMNVEV (reference sequence). The junction had 19 bases not matched to a gene; V was cut back by 5 bases and J by 0 bases. The CDR3 is made up of 21 amino acids. CDR3 nucleotides: TGTGCCAGCAGTAGGAACCCCGGGACAGTTGACCCATTCTCTGGGGCCAACGTCCTGACTTTC. It specifies CASSRNPGTVDPFSGANVLTF.

The chain has TRBV11-3 and TRBJ2-1; 11 bases are a match to TRBD2. Germline CDR1 reads SGHNT; CDR2 reads YENEEA. The ends lost 0 bases at V and 9 bases at J; junction bases unmatched: 4. This CDR3 is 15 amino acids long. This chain's CDR3 is CASSLETSGIGEQFF. CDR3 nucleotides: TGTGCCAGCAGCTTAGAGACTAGCGGGATAGGTGAGCAGTTCTTC.

The CDR3 nucleotides are TGTGCCAGCAGCTTGATTACCGGCAATGAGCAGTTCTTC. Translated: CASSLITGNEQFF. The chain recombines TRBV5-5 with TRBJ2-1; no definite D call. The CDR3 is made up of 13 amino acids. Germline V gene sequence: CDR1 SGHKS, CDR2 YYEKEE (reference sequence). The V gene lost 1 base and the J gene lost 6 bases, with 8 bases spanning the gap.

The J gene is TRBJ2-5, the V gene TRBV6-5; 11 bases are a match to TRBD1. The ends lost 9 bases at V and 5 bases at J; junction bases unmatched: 11. The CDR3 covers 15 residues. The germline CDR1 and CDR2 sequences are MNHEY and SVGAGI. The CDR3 spells CASKGTGGRLETQYF. The CDR3 bases are TGTGCCAGTAAAGGGACAGGGGGACGTCTGGAGACCCAGTACTTC.

The chain recombines TRBV7-3 with TRBJ2-1, with 13 nucleotides matching TRBD2. The V and J ends lost 2 bases and 5 bases, in that order; junction bases with no gene match: 0. Germline V gene sequence: CDR1 SGHTA, CDR2 FQGTGA. The CDR3 runs to 15 residues. DNA of the CDR3: TGTGCCAGCAGCTTAGGGACTAGCGGGAACAATGAGCAGTTCTTC. It is translated as CASSLGTSGNNEQFF.

The chain employs TRBV11-2 and TRBJ1-1; D not resolved. V dropped 1 base and J dropped 1 base, with 7 bases sitting between them. This CDR3 region has 14 residues. CDR1 and CDR2 (germline): SGHAT, FQNNGV. The CDR3 region is CASSLVGRNTEAFF. CDR3 DNA sequence: TGTGCCAGCAGCTTAGTGGGCCGGAACACTGAAGCTTTCTTT.

The CDR3 coding sequence is TGTGCCAGCAGCTTATCATCAGGGAACTATGGCTACACCTTC. Translating gives CASSLSSGNYGYTF. This chain joins TRBV7-9 and TRBJ1-2; possibly TRBD1 for D (5 bases). There are 14 residues in the CDR3. The V end was cut by 2 bases, the J end by 2 bases, with 9 bases between. Looked up from germline, CDR1 is SEHNR and CDR2 is FQNEAQ (reference sequence).

The rearrangement joins TRBV7-2 to TRBJ2-7; 10 bases align to TRBD2. Trimming at V came to 2 bases and at J to 4 bases, leaving 17 bases not matched to a gene. CDR3 size: 19 residues. Germline CDR1 is SGHTA and CDR2 is FQGNSA. The CDR3 DNA sequence: TGTGCCAGCAGCTTAAGACTGTCAGAGAGCGGGAGGGCGGGATACGAGCAGTACTTC. Translated, it gives CASSLRLSESGRAGYEQYF. Using reference TRBV7-2 and TRBJ2-7 for the parts outside the CDR3, the full variable domain is GAGVSQSPSNKVTEKGKDVELRCDPISGHTALYWYRQSLGQGLEFLIYFQGNSAPDKSGLPSDRFSAERTGGSVSTLTIQRTQQEDSAVYLCASSLRLSESGRAGYEQYFGPGTRLTVT.

The chain combines TRBV7-9 with TRBJ1-1; TRBD1 might be the D (5 bases). The CDR3 length is 12 residues. The V gene's germline CDR1 is SEHNR and CDR2 FQNEAQ (reference sequence). V gave up 4 bases and J gave up 4 bases, with 7 bases separating them. The CDR3 region is CASSSGGTEAFF. CDR3 in DNA: TGTGCCAGCAGCTCGGGGGGCACTGAAGCTTTCTTT.

This clone has only a few counts. This chain joins TRBV5-4 and TRBJ1-1, with D perhaps matching TRBD1 (6 bases). The CDR3 covers 14 residues. In germline, CDR1 is SGHNT, CDR2 YYREEE (reference sequence). The V end lost 3 bases, the J end lost 6 bases, and 15 bases lay between the germline ends. CDR3 region: CASSSPGAEAEAFF. The CDR3 coding sequence is TGTGCCAGCAGCTCCCCAGGGGCCGAAGCTGAAGCTTTCTTT.

The rearrangement uses TRBV19 and TRBJ1-4; 7 nucleotides agree with TRBD1. CDR3 size: 15 residues. Germline CDR1 LNHDA, CDR2 SQIVND (reference sequence). The V and J ends lost 3 bases and 2 bases, in that order; junction bases with no gene match: 3. The CDR3 sequence: CASSMTGRTNEKLFF. The CDR3 region has the DNA TGTGCCAGTAGTATGACAGGGAGGACTAATGAAAAACTGTTTTTT.

This clone was seen only once. J is TRBJ2-5 and V is TRBV6-5; 10 positions match TRBD2. V was pared by 0 bases and J by 2 bases, with 3 bases of the junction left unmatched. The CDR3 spans 16 residues. Germline V lookup: CDR1 MNHEY, CDR2 SVGAGI. The CDR3 reads CASSYSASGRQETQYF. In DNA, the CDR3 is TGTGCCAGCAGTTACTCGGCTAGCGGGAGACAAGAGACCCAGTACTTC.

This chain joins TRBV6-6 and TRBJ2-7; 9 nucleotides agree with TRBD2. The germline CDR1 and CDR2 sequences are MNHNY and SVGAGI (reference sequence). J was trimmed by 0 bases and V by 5 bases; bases with no gene match: 5. This CDR3 has 15 amino acids. CDR3 coding DNA: TGTGCCAGCAGTGTAGCGGGGGCCAGCTCCTACGAGCAGTACTTC. It encodes CASSVAGASSYEQYF.

The chain uses TRBV4-3 and TRBJ2-3; D perhaps matches TRBD2 (6 bases). Germline lookup yields CDR1 LGHNA and CDR2 YSLEER. The V end was cut by 1 base, the J end by 6 bases, with 17 bases between. The CDR3 spans 16 residues. CDR3 loop: CASSQVTGLGGDTQYF. CDR3 sequence (DNA): TGCGCCAGCAGCCAAGTGACGGGACTCGGAGGGGATACGCAGTATTTT.

The rearrangement joins TRBV19 to TRBJ2-1, with 10 bases aligning to TRBD2. This CDR3 comprises 15 residues. The germline V gene encodes CDR1 LNHDA and CDR2 SQIVND (reference sequence). The V and J ends lost 6 bases and 9 bases, in that order; junction bases with no gene match: 11. CDR3 bases: TGTGCCAGTAGCCTGGTGCTAGCGGGAGTCGGTGAGCAGTTCTTC. Residues: CASSLVLAGVGEQFF.

The V and J genes are TRBV13 and TRBJ1-1, with TRBD1 matching 7 bases. The CDR3 runs 14 residues. Germline CDR1 and CDR2: PRHDT and FYEKMQ (reference sequence). The J segment lost 4 bases and the V segment lost 5 bases, leaving 7 bases of the junction unmatched. CDR3 loop: CASSTPDRTTEAFF. The CDR3 region has the DNA TGTGCCAGCAGCACACCGGACAGGACCACTGAAGCTTTCTTT.

This chain joins TRBV29-1 and TRBJ2-1, with D maybe TRBD1 (5 bases). Trimming removed 4 bases at V and 12 bases at J, with 19 bases between. Looked up from germline, CDR1 is SQVTM and CDR2 is ANQGSEA. The CDR3 runs 13 residues. CDR3 protein: CSVVGQGELRQFF. The DNA for the CDR3 is TGCAGCGTTGTTGGTCAGGGTGAACTAAGGCAGTTCTTC.

V is TRBV19 and J is TRBJ2-1, with D hard to call. Germline V lookup: CDR1 LNHDA, CDR2 SQIVND (reference sequence). Trimming took off 3 bases at V and 8 bases at J, with 20 bases between the two ends. The CDR3 spans 16 residues. The CDR3 sequence is CASSIYGETPRHEQFF. The DNA for the CDR3 is TGTGCCAGTAGTATTTATGGCGAGACTCCGAGGCATGAGCAGTTCTTC.

The chain links TRBV5-4 to TRBJ2-1; 10 bases fit TRBD2. Germline values: CDR1 SGHNT, CDR2 YYREEE (reference sequence). The V gene end was trimmed by 4 bases and the J gene end by 2 bases; junction bases not matched to a gene: 6. CDR3 length: 16 residues. CDR3 coding DNA: TGTGCCAGCAGCGATACTAGCGGGACGGCCTACAATGAGCAGTTCTTC. Encoded protein: CASSDTSGTAYNEQFF.